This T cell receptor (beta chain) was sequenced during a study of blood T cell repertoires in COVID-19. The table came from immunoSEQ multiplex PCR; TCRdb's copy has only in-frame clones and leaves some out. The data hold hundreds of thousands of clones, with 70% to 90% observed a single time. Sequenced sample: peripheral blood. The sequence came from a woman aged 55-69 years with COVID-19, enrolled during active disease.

DNA for the CDR3: TGTGCCAGCAGCTCCCAGACAGTGAACACTGAAGCTTTCTTT. Translated: CASSSQTVNTEAFF. The chain has TRBV5-4 and TRBJ1-1; D is possibly TRBD1 (5 bases). Germline CDR1 SGHNT, CDR2 YYREEE (reference sequence). Trimming took off 3 bases at V and 0 bases at J, with 9 bases between the two ends. This CDR3 is built from 14 residues.